These 15 T cell receptor beta chains were sequenced from one sample in a study of cytomegalovirus exposure and HLA in healthy donors. Primers: 60 Vbeta forward and 13 Jbeta reverse. Sequencing used immunoSEQ multiplex PCR; TCRdb keeps in-frame clones, though not all of them. The sample includes 150,000 to 200,000 clones, approximately 76% of them seen just once. The sequenced sample consisted of PBMCs. The source of these receptors is a man aged 55 to 70 in good health and CMV-seronegative.

The J gene is TRBJ2-7, the V gene TRBV6-5, with D maybe TRBD2 (5 bases). The V end was cut by 5 bases, the J end by 0 bases, with 5 bases between. The germline V gene encodes CDR1 MNHEY and CDR2 SVGAGI. The CDR3 sequence is 12 residues long. The CDR3 DNA follows: TGTGCCAGCAGTCGGGGCTCCTACGAGCAGTACTTC. Translated: CASSRGSYEQYF.

The DNA of the CDR3 is TGCGCCAGCAGCAATGTAGCGGGGGGAAACAATGAGCAGTTCTTC. Its protein is CASSNVAGGNNEQFF. J is TRBJ2-1 and V is TRBV4-1; 10 bases are a match to TRBD2. From germline, CDR1 is MGHRA and CDR2 YSYEKL. With 5 bases clipped from V and 5 bases from J, the junction kept 6 bases outside the gene matches. This CDR3 spans 15 amino acids.

This chain uses TRBV7-6 with TRBJ2-5; 11 bases are a match to TRBD2. V was pared by 5 bases and J by 5 bases, with 10 bases of the junction left unmatched. The CDR3 is 16 amino acids. Germline values: CDR1 SGHVS, CDR2 FNYEAQ. The CDR3 DNA sequence: TGTGCCAGCAGCCAACTAGCGGGGGCCCGAAAGGAGACCCAGTACTTC. Its translation is CASSQLAGARKETQYF.

V usage is TRBV11-2 and J usage is TRBJ2-7; 9 bases map to TRBD2. Germline V gene lookup returns CDR1 SGHAT and CDR2 FQNNGV. V shed 0 bases, J shed 0 bases, and the junction held 9 bases outside the gene matches. The CDR3 runs to 18 residues. The DNA of the CDR3 is TGTGCCAGCAGCTTAGATCGGGGGCTAGCGGGACCCTCCTACGAGCAGTACTTC. Translated, it gives CASSLDRGLAGPSYEQYF.

The chain carries TRBV9 and TRBJ2-5, with a weak D call TRBD2 (6 bases). With the DNA end fitting TRBJ2-7 better, the J assignment may be wrong. Looked up from germline, CDR1 is SGDLS and CDR2 is YYNGEE. This CDR3 is 14 amino acids long. The CDR3 nucleotides are TGTGCCAGCAGCGTAACCGGGAGCTCCTACGAGCAGTACTTC. The encoded protein is CASSVTGSSYEQYF.

The rearrangement joins TRBV5-5 to TRBJ2-7, with 11 positions matching TRBD2. The CDR3 spans 15 residues. The trim removed 5 bases at V and 2 bases at J, leaving 6 bases unmatched. Germline V lookup: CDR1 SGHKS, CDR2 YYEKEE (reference sequence). CDR3 sequence (DNA): TGTGCCAGCAGTCCGGGACTAGCGGAGCCCTACGAGCAGTACTTC. This translates into CASSPGLAEPYEQYF.

J is TRBJ1-4 and V is TRBV30, with TRBD1 matching over 7 bases. V lost 5 bases to trimming and J lost 8 bases; unmatched junction nucleotides: 5. CDR3 length equals 12 residues. Germline V gives CDR1 GTSNPN, CDR2 SVGIG (reference sequence). In DNA, the CDR3 is TGTGCCTGGGGACGACAGGGCGAAAAACTGTTTTTT. It yields the protein CAWGRQGEKLFF.

V is TRBV19 and J is TRBJ2-5, with 9 bases identical to TRBD1. The CDR3 is made up of 15 amino acids. Trimming took 5 bases from V and 0 from J; bases not matched to a gene: 4. Germline CDR1 reads LNHDA; CDR2 reads SQIVND (reference sequence). The CDR3 DNA reads as TGTGCCAGTAGTCCTGGGACAGGGTACCAAGAGACCCAGTACTTC. Protein sequence: CASSPGTGYQETQYF.

The V call is TRBV7-9, the J call TRBJ2-7; a possible D gene is TRBD2 (7 bases). V gave up 5 bases and J gave up 7 bases, with 18 bases separating them. Germline CDR1 and CDR2: SEHNR and FQNEAQ (reference sequence). The CDR3 length is 14 residues. CDR3 amino acids: CASSHGGEGGEQYF. CDR3 nucleotides: TGTGCCAGCAGCCACGGCGGGGAGGGGGGTGAGCAGTACTTC.

This clone was seen just once. This chain uses TRBV5-5 with TRBJ1-1; 8 bases are shared with TRBD1. The CDR3 is 15 residues long. The ends lost 4 bases at V and 0 bases at J; junction bases unmatched: 5. The germline CDR1 and CDR2 sequences are SGHKS and YYEKEE (reference sequence). CDR3 sequence: CASSLPQGVNTEAFF. The CDR3 nucleotides read TGTGCCAGCAGCCTTCCACAGGGGGTGAACACTGAAGCTTTCTTT.

V and J are TRBV7-2 and TRBJ1-3; D might be TRBD1 (6 bases). Germline V gives CDR1 SGHTA, CDR2 FQGNSA. CDR3 size: 12 residues. V was cut by 1 base and J by 11 bases, with 9 bases left in between. CDR3 loop: CASSLGQGSIYF. The CDR3 DNA sequence: TGTGCCAGCAGCTTAGGGCAGGGGTCCATATATTTT.

This clone came up a few times. The V call is TRBV29-1, the J call TRBJ2-5; D is ambiguous. The germline gives CDR1 SQVTM, CDR2 ANQGSEA. There are 15 residues in the CDR3. Trimming shortened V by 7 bases and J by 0 bases, and 18 bases separated the two germline ends. The CDR3 protein is CSARGWWPYQETQYF. CDR3 nucleotides: TGCAGCGCCCGAGGATGGTGGCCGTACCAAGAGACCCAGTACTTC.

V usage is TRBV5-4 and J usage is TRBJ2-7, with D maybe TRBD2 (6 bases). CDR1 and CDR2 from the germline V gene are SGHNT and YYREEE (reference sequence). CDR3 length: 14 residues. The V end lost 2 bases, the J end lost 2 bases, and 11 bases lay between the germline ends. DNA of the CDR3: TGTGCCAGCAGCTTCGCGGGGAGGCCCTACGAGCAGTACTTC. It codes for CASSFAGRPYEQYF. The whole variable domain, filled in from reference TRBV5-4 and TRBJ2-7, reads ETGVTQSPTHLIKTRGQQVTLRCSSQSGHNTVSWYQQALGQGPQFIFQYYREEENGRGNFPPRFSGLQFPNYSSELNVNALELDDSALYLCASSFAGRPYEQYFGPGTRLTVT.

This chain uses TRBV2 with TRBJ1-5; a weak D match, TRBD1 (6 bases). The V and J ends lost 7 bases and 7 bases respectively, with 11 bases between them. The CDR3 length is 12 residues. Germline CDR1 is SNHLY and CDR2 is FYNNEI. This chain's CDR3 is CASTTGLQPQHF. The CDR3 DNA sequence: TGTGCCAGCACTACAGGGTTGCAGCCCCAGCATTTT.

This clone was seen only a few times. The gene calls are TRBV19 and TRBJ1-5, with a tentative D call TRBD1 (6 bases). The CDR3 runs 15 residues. In germline, CDR1 is LNHDA, CDR2 SQIVND (reference sequence). Trimming left V 3 bases short and J 5 bases short, with 14 bases between. The chain's CDR3 is CASSITSGDDQPQHF. CDR3 DNA sequence: TGTGCCAGTAGTATTACTTCAGGGGACGATCAGCCCCAGCATTTT.